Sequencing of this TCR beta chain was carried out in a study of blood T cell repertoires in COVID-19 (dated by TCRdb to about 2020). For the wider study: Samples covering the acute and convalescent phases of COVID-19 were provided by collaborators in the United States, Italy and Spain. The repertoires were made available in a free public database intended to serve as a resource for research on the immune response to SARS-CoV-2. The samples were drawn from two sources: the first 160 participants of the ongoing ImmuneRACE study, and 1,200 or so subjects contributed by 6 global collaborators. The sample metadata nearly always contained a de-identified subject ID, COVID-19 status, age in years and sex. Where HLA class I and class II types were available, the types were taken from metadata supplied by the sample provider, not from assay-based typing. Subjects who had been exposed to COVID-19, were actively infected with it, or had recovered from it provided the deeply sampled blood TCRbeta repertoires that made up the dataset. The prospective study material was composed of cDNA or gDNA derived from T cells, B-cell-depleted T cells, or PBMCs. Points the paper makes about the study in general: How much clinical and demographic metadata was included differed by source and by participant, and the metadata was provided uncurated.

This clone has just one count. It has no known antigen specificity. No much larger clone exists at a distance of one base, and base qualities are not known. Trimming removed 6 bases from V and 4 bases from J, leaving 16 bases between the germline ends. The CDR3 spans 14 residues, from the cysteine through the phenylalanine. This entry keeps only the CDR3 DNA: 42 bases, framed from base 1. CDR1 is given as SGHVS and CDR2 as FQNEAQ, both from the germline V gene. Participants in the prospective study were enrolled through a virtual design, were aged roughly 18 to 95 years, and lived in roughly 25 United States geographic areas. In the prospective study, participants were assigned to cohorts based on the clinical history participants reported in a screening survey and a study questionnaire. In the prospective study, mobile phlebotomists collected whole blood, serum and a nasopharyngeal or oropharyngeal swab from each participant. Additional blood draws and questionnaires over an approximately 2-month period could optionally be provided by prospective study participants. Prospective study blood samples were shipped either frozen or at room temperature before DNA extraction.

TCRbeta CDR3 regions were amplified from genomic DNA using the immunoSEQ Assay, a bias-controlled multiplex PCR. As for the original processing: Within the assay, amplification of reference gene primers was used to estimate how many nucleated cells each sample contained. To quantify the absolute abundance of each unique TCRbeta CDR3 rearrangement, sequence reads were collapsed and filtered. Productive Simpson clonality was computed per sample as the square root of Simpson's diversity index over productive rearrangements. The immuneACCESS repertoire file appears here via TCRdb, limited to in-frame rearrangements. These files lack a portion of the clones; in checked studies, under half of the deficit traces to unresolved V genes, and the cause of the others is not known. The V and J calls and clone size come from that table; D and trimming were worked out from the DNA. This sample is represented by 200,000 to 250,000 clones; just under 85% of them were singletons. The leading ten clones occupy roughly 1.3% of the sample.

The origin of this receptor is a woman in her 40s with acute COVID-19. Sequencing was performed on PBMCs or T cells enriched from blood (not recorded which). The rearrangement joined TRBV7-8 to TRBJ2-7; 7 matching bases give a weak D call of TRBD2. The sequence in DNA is TGTGCCAGCAGTTGGGAGGGGGGGCCGTACGAGCAGTACTTC. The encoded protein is CASSWEGGPYEQYF.